Below, 27 T cell receptor beta chains from the same sample are listed, as sequenced in a study of blood T cell repertoires in COVID-19. Sequenced by immunoSEQ multiplex PCR; TCRdb stores in-frame clones only, minus some. The data hold about 44,000 clones, with 80% to 90% observed a single time. The material sequenced was peripheral blood. All receptors derive from a woman aged 35 to 49 with acute or convalescent COVID-19.

The gene calls are TRBV6-1 and TRBJ1-1, with 7 bases aligning to TRBD1. Germline V CDR1 and CDR2: MNHNS, SASEGT. The V gene end was trimmed by 3 bases and the J gene end by 5 bases; junction bases not matched to a gene: 6. The CDR3 runs to 14 residues. CDR3: CASSEATGETEAFF. Written as DNA, the CDR3 is TGTGCCAGCAGTGAGGCTACAGGGGAAACTGAAGCTTTCTTT.

This clone was picked up one time. V is TRBV27 and J is TRBJ1-6; 8 bases match TRBD1. Germline V gene sequence: CDR1 MNHEY, CDR2 SMNVEV (reference sequence). CDR3 length equals 16 residues. V lost 6 bases to trimming and J lost 7 bases; unmatched junction nucleotides: 11. CDR3 amino acids: CASRLTQGAYNSPLHF. CDR3 bases: TGTGCCAGCAGACTAACCCAGGGGGCGTACAATTCACCCCTCCACTTT.

The CDR3, as DNA: TGTGCCAGCAGCTTAGTGGACAGGAAGAACACTGAAGCTTTCTTT. It is translated as CASSLVDRKNTEAFF. V and J are TRBV11-2 and TRBJ1-1; 7 positions match TRBD1. Germline lookup yields CDR1 SGHAT and CDR2 FQNNGV. Trimming at V came to 1 base and at J to 1 base, leaving 3 bases not matched to a gene. The CDR3 length is 15 residues.

In its sample, this clone was seen once. V usage is TRBV6-5 and J usage is TRBJ2-5, with 9 bases that match TRBD2. In germline, CDR1 is MNHEY, CDR2 SVGAGI. CDR3 length equals 15 residues. Trimming cost V 7 bases and J 6 bases; bases outside gene matches: 12. As DNA, the CDR3 is TGTGCCAGCACCACAATCGGTCTAGCGGGAAAGACCCAGTACTTC. Translated: CASTTIGLAGKTQYF.

This chain joins TRBV5-1 and TRBJ1-1; D gene uncertain. The CDR3 loop spans 15 amino acids. V was cut by 2 bases and J by 0 bases, with 11 bases left in between. The germline V gene has CDR1 SGHRS and CDR2 YFSETQ. CDR3 amino acids: CASSFLPGVNTEAFF. The CDR3 region has the DNA TGCGCCAGCAGCTTTCTTCCAGGCGTGAACACTGAAGCTTTCTTT.

The chain combines TRBV6-1 with TRBJ1-2, with 7 bases aligning to TRBD1. This CDR3 region has 15 residues. V dropped 0 bases and J dropped 4; count of bases not matched to a gene: 5. CDR1 is MNHNS, CDR2 SASEGT, per germline. The CDR3 protein is CASSEAHGDSYGYTF. The CDR3 bases are TGTGCCAGCAGTGAAGCCCACGGGGACAGCTATGGCTACACCTTC.

The chain combines TRBV3-1 (or the pseudogene TRBV3-2) with TRBJ2-7; D perhaps matches TRBD2 (5 bases). CDR3 size: 15 residues. Trimming removed 0 bases at V and 6 bases at J, with 15 bases between. CDR1 LGHDT and CDR2 YNNKEL come from the germline V gene (reference sequence). Here the CDR3 reads CASSQDHVRRFEQYF. The DNA for the CDR3 is TGTGCCAGCAGCCAAGATCATGTACGGAGGTTCGAGCAGTACTTC.

This chain uses TRBV4-2 with TRBJ2-1, with TRBD2 as a possible D gene (6 bases). The CDR3 spans 16 residues. Germline V CDR1 and CDR2: LGHNA, YNFKEQ. Trimming removed 5 bases at V and 0 bases at J, with 14 bases between. The CDR3 spells CASSIEEGSSYNEQFF. The DNA for the CDR3 is TGTGCCAGCAGCATAGAGGAGGGGAGCTCCTACAATGAGCAGTTCTTC.

The CDR3 DNA sequence: TGCGCCAGCAGCCAAGAGGGAGGACGGGGTGTTCAGTACTTC. Translation gives CASSQEGGRGVQYF. The chain carries TRBV4-1 and TRBJ2-4; possible D gene TRBD2, 6 bases. Trimming took off 0 bases at V and 11 bases at J, with 14 bases between the two ends. The CDR3 runs 14 residues. The germline gives CDR1 MGHRA, CDR2 YSYEKL.

The V and J genes are TRBV28 and TRBJ2-7; weak D call: TRBD2 (5 bases). The CDR3 sequence is 15 residues long. Trimming removed 10 bases from V and 2 bases from J, with 21 bases in between. Germline CDR1 reads MDHEN; CDR2 reads SYDVKM. The CDR3 sequence is CATDSLGERPYEQYF. The CDR3 DNA is TGTGCCACCGATTCTCTCGGGGAGCGACCCTACGAGCAGTACTTC. The full variable domain, in which reference TRBV28 and TRBJ2-7 provide the parts outside the CDR3, is DVKVTQSSRYLVKRTGEKVFLECVQDMDHENMFWYRQDPGLGLRLIYFSYDVKMKEKGDIPEGYSVSREKKERFSLILESASTNQTSMYLCATDSLGERPYEQYFGPGTRLTVT.

This clone has only one observation. The chain carries TRBV19 and TRBJ1-6; a weak D match, TRBD1 (5 bases). This CDR3 has 15 residues. Germline-derived CDR1 and CDR2 are LNHDA and SQIVND (reference sequence). Between the trimmed V and J ends, which lost 1 base and 8 bases, there was a span of 12 bases. The CDR3 coding sequence is TGTGCCAGTAGTATAGGTTACAGGTGGGATTCACCCCTCCACTTT. As protein: CASSIGYRWDSPLHF.

The chain uses TRBV5-1 and TRBJ2-5; 7 bases are shared with TRBD1. This CDR3 spans 15 amino acids. The germline CDR1 and CDR2 sequences are SGHRS and YFSETQ. The trim removed 0 bases at V and 2 bases at J, leaving 4 bases unmatched. In nucleotides, the CDR3 is TGCGCCAGCAGCTTGGGGACAGGTCTACAAGAGACCCAGTACTTC. As protein: CASSLGTGLQETQYF.

This clone was seen only once. The V and J genes are TRBV11-3 and TRBJ2-7, with 11 nucleotides matching TRBD1. Trimming cost V 3 bases and J 5 bases; bases outside gene matches: 0. The CDR3 is 13 residues long. The germline V gene encodes CDR1 SGHNT and CDR2 YENEEA. The CDR3 reads CASSLDRGHEQYF. CDR3 in DNA: TGTGCCAGCAGCTTGGACAGGGGGCACGAGCAGTACTTC.

This chain links TRBV27 with TRBJ2-7, with TRBD1 identical over 9 bases. Trimming cost V 3 bases and J 3 bases; bases outside gene matches: 12. The CDR3 has 17 amino acids. The germline CDR1 and CDR2 sequences are MNHEY and SMNVEV (reference sequence). This CDR3 reads CASSFLLERTGDYEQYF. The CDR3 DNA follows: TGTGCCAGCAGTTTCCTACTCGAACGGACAGGGGACTACGAGCAGTACTTC.

The chain employs TRBV29-1 and TRBJ2-3; 8 bases align to TRBD2. Losses at the gene ends were 5 bases for V and 4 bases for J; bases not matched to a gene: 11. The CDR3 has 15 amino acids. Germline lookup yields CDR1 SQVTM and CDR2 ANQGSEA. CDR3 nucleotide sequence: TGCAGCGTTCCCGAGCGGGAGAGTTTCGCAGATACGCAGTATTTT. It yields the protein CSVPERESFADTQYF.

This clone appeared a single time. The V and J genes are TRBV3-1 (or the pseudogene TRBV3-2) and TRBJ2-1; TRBD2 aligns across 11 bases. Germline CDR1 and CDR2: LGHDT and YNNKEL (reference sequence). This CDR3 has 15 residues. Trimming took 2 bases from V and 9 from J; bases not matched to a gene: 6. The CDR3 spells CASSQTSGGFSEQFF. The CDR3 coding sequence is TGTGCCAGCAGCCAAACTAGCGGGGGTTTCAGTGAGCAGTTCTTC.

The chain couples TRBV12-3 or TRBV12-4 to TRBJ1-5; D is unclear. Trimming removed 7 bases at V and 5 bases at J, with 9 bases between. The CDR3 is 12 amino acids. The CDR3 reads CASTIGDQPQHF. CDR3 sequence (DNA): TGTGCCAGCACCATCGGGGATCAGCCCCAGCATTTT.

The V gene is TRBV18, the J gene TRBJ1-2; 7 nucleotides line up with TRBD1. V lost 5 bases to trimming and J lost 7 bases; unmatched junction nucleotides: 7. Germline assignment: CDR1 KGHSH and CDR2 LQKENI. This CDR3 spans 13 amino acids. For the CDR3, the DNA is TGTGCCAGCTCATTTGACAGGGTCGCTGGCTACACCTTC. It yields the protein CASSFDRVAGYTF.

This clone has only one observation. The gene calls are TRBV9 and TRBJ1-4, with D hard to call. The CDR3 covers 13 residues. CDR1 is SGDLS, CDR2 YYNGEE, per germline. The V gene lost 0 bases and the J gene lost 4 bases, with 4 bases spanning the gap. The CDR3 spells CASSVDINEKLFF. The CDR3 DNA sequence: TGTGCCAGCAGCGTAGACATTAATGAAAAACTGTTTTTT.

By sample fraction, this clone is medium-sized. The V call is TRBV28, the J call TRBJ2-7, with a possible D match to TRBD1 (6 bases). The germline V and J ends were trimmed by 8 bases and 3 bases, with 23 bases remaining between them. The CDR3 totals 16 residues. Germline CDR1 reads MDHEN; CDR2 reads SYDVKM. The CDR3 is CASVPDRRDLRYEQYF. As DNA, the CDR3 is TGTGCCAGCGTCCCCGACAGGAGAGATCTTCGCTACGAGCAGTACTTC.

The chain uses TRBV9 and TRBJ2-3; maybe TRBD2 (7 bases). The length of the CDR3 is 15 residues. V lost 0 bases and J 6 bases, leaving 14 bases between the germline ends. Germline CDR1 SGDLS, CDR2 YYNGEE. CDR3: CASSVAPGEGDTQYF. The CDR3 nucleotides are TGTGCCAGCAGCGTAGCCCCAGGGGAGGGGGATACGCAGTATTTT.

The rearrangement links TRBV4-3 to TRBJ2-3, with 7 positions matching TRBD2. The germline V gene has CDR1 LGHNA and CDR2 YSLEER. The CDR3 length is 15 residues. V dropped 1 base and J dropped 4; count of bases not matched to a gene: 5. CDR3 nucleotide sequence: TGCGCCAGCAGCCAAGTGGGGGGGGGAGCAGATACGCAGTATTTT. Its protein product is CASSQVGGGADTQYF.

V usage is TRBV4-3 and J usage is TRBJ2-3, with no clear D. V was pared by 0 bases and J by 2 bases, with 6 bases between. Germline CDR1 LGHNA, CDR2 YSLEER. The CDR3 runs 14 residues. The CDR3 loop reads CASSQDPITDTQYF. CDR3 nucleotide sequence: TGCGCCAGCAGCCAAGATCCAATCACAGATACGCAGTATTTT.

This chain uses TRBV30 with TRBJ2-5; D gene unclear. This CDR3 comprises 13 residues. The germline V gene encodes CDR1 GTSNPN and CDR2 SVGIG (reference sequence). The V gene lost 0 bases and the J gene lost 5 bases, with 10 bases spanning the gap. CDR3 protein: CAWSVRASETQYF. In DNA form, the CDR3 reads TGTGCCTGGAGTGTCCGAGCCTCTGAGACCCAGTACTTC.

The rearrangement links TRBV5-1 to TRBJ2-7, with D unresolved. Germline lookup yields CDR1 SGHRS and CDR2 YFSETQ. This CDR3 spans 15 amino acids. V was clipped by 0 bases and J by 2 bases, with 12 bases between them. The CDR3 DNA reads as TGCGCCAGCAGCTTGGAAAGCCCAGGTGCCTACGAGCAGTACTTC. Translated: CASSLESPGAYEQYF.

By sample fraction, this clone is medium-sized. The V gene is TRBV27, the J gene TRBJ2-2; 11 positions agree with TRBD2. Germline V gene sequence: CDR1 MNHEY, CDR2 SMNVEV (reference sequence). Trimming at V came to 5 bases and at J to 6 bases, leaving 8 bases not matched to a gene. This CDR3 comprises 16 residues. The CDR3 sequence: CASSISGRAPPGELFF. The DNA for the CDR3 is TGTGCCAGCAGTATTAGCGGGAGGGCCCCCCCCGGGGAGCTGTTTTTT.

This rearrangement joins TRBV7-9 to TRBJ1-1; D possibly corresponds to TRBD1 (6 bases). The V gene's germline CDR1 is SEHNR and CDR2 FQNEAQ (reference sequence). V was clipped by 5 bases and J by 3 bases, with 16 bases between them. The CDR3 has 15 amino acids. CDR3 protein: CASSAFGGGYTEAFF. CDR3 DNA sequence: TGTGCCAGCAGCGCGTTTGGGGGCGGTTACACTGAAGCTTTCTTT.